This entry features one T cell receptor beta chain sequence. The repertoire was sequenced with immunoSEQ multiplex PCR; TCRdb's copy has only in-frame clones and lacks some. The sample consists of 15,000 to 20,000 clones, roughly four fifths of them appearing once. The data stem from a study of blood T cell repertoires in COVID-19. As for the study in general: The analysed material was cDNA or gDNA that came from T cells, B-cell-depleted T cells, or PBMCs.

Germline V gene sequence: CDR1 MNHEY, CDR2 SVGAGI. Trimming left V 4 bases short and J 4 bases short, with 17 bases between. The CDR3 loop spans 16 amino acids. Source material: peripheral blood. The chain couples TRBV6-5 to TRBJ1-5; no definite D call. The TCR comes from a man between 40 and 49 years old with active or convalescent COVID-19. The CDR3 nucleotides read TGTGCCAGCAGTTTTCCCACGGGCCGGGGAAATCAGCCCCAGCATTTT. It is translated as CASSFPTGRGNQPQHF.